This T cell receptor (beta chain) was sequenced for a study of technical replicates of blood from a handful of donors. Germline V CDR1 and CDR2: MDHEN, SYDVKM. V was clipped by 3 bases and J by 3 bases, with 9 bases between them. The CDR3 is 13 amino acids. Using immunoSEQ multiplex PCR, the repertoire was profiled, and TCRdb retains in-frame clones only, with some absent. The table records approximately 75,000 clones, approximately 95% of them present only once. The sequence was collected from a human donor in good health. Sequencing used T cells isolated from PBMCs. This chain connects TRBV28 to TRBJ2-7; D remains unclear. CDR3 sequence (DNA): TGTGCCAGCAGTTTGGCCAGGAACTACGAGCAGTACTTC. Translating it yields CASSLARNYEQYF.